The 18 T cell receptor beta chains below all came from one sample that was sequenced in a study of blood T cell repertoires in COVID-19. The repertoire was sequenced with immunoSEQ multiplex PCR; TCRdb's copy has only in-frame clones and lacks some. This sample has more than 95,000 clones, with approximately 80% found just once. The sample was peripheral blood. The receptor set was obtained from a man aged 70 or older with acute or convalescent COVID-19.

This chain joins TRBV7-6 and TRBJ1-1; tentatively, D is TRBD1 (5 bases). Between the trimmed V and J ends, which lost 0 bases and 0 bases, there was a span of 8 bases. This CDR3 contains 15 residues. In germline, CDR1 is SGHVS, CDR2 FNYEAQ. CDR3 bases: TGTGCCAGCAGCTTAGCCGGGACTGTGAACACTGAAGCTTTCTTT. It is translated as CASSLAGTVNTEAFF.

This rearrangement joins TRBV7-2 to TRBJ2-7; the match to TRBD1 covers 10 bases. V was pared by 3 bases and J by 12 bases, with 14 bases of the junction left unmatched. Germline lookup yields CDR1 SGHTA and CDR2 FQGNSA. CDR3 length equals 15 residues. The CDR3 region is CASSLFSGTGVVWYF. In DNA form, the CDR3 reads TGTGCCAGCAGCTTGTTTAGCGGGACAGGGGTGGTTTGGTACTTC. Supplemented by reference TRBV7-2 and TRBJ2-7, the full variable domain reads GAGVSQSPSNKVTEKGKDVELRCDPISGHTALYWYRQSLGQGLEFLIYFQGNSAPDKSGLPSDRFSAERTGGSVSTLTIQRTQQEDSAVYLCASSLFSGTGVVWYFGPGTRLTVT.

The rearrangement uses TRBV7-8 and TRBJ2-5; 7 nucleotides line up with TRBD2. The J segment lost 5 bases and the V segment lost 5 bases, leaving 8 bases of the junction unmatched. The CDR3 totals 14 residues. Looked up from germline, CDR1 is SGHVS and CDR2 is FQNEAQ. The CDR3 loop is CASSPRGAGETQYF. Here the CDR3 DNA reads TGTGCCAGCAGCCCTAGAGGAGCGGGGGAGACCCAGTACTTC. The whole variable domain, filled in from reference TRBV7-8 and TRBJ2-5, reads GAGVSQSPRYKVAKRGQDVALRCDPISGHVSLFWYQQALGQGPEFLTYFQNEAQLDKSGLPSDRFFAERPEGSVSTLKIQRTQQEDSAVYLCASSPRGAGETQYFGPGTRLLVL.

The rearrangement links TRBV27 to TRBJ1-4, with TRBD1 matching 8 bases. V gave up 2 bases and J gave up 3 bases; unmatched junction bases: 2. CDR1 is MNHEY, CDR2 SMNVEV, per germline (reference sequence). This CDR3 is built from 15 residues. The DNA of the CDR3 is TGTGCCAGCAGTTTAGGGACAGGAGCTAATGAAAAACTGTTTTTT. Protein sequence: CASSLGTGANEKLFF.

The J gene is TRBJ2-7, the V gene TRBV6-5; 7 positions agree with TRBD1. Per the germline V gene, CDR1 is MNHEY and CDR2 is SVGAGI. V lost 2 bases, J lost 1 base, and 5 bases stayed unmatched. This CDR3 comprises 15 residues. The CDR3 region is CASSYGPGQSYEQYF. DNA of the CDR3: TGTGCCAGCAGTTACGGTCCGGGACAGTCCTACGAGCAGTACTTC.

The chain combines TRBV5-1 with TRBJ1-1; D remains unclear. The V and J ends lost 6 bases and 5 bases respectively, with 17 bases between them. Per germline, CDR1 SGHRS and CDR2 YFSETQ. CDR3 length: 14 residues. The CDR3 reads CASTLNKEQTEAFF. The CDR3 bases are TGCGCCAGCACCCTCAATAAGGAACAGACTGAAGCTTTCTTT.

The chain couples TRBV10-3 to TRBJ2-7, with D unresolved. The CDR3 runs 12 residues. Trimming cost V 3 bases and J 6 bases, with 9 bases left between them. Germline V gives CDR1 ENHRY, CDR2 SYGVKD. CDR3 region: CAISDSPLEQYF. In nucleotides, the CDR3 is TGTGCCATCAGTGATTCCCCCCTCGAGCAGTACTTC.

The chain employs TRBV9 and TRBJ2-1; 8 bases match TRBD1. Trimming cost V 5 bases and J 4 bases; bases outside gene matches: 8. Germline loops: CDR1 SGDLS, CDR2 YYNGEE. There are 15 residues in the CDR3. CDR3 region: CASRPPGQEYNEQFF. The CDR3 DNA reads TGTGCCAGCAGACCGCCGGGACAGGAATACAATGAGCAGTTCTTC.

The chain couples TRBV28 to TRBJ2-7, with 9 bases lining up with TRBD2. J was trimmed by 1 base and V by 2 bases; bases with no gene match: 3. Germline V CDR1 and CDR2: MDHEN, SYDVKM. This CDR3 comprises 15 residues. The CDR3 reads CASSLRLAVSYEQYF. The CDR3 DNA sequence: TGTGCCAGCAGTTTAAGACTAGCGGTTTCCTACGAGCAGTACTTC. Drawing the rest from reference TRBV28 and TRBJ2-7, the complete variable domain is DVKVTQSSRYLVKRTGEKVFLECVQDMDHENMFWYRQDPGLGLRLIYFSYDVKMKEKGDIPEGYSVSREKKERFSLILESASTNQTSMYLCASSLRLAVSYEQYFGPGTRLTVT.

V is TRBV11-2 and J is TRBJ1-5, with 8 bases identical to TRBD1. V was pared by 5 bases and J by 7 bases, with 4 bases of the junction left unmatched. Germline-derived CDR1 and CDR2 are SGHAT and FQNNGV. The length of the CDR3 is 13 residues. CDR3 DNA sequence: TGTGCCAGCAGCATCGGACAGGGCCAGCCCCAGCATTTT. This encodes CASSIGQGQPQHF.

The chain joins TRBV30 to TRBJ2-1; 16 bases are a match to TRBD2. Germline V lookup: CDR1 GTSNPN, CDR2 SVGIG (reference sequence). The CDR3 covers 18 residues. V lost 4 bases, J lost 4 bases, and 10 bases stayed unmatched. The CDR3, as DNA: TGTGCCTGGAAAGCCGGGACTAGCGGGGGGGCCCCATACAATGAGCAGTTCTTC. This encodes CAWKAGTSGGAPYNEQFF.

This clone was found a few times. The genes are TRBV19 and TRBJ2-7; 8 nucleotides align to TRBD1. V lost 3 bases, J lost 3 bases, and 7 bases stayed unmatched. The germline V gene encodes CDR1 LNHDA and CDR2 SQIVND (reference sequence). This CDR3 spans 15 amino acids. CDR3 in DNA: TGTGCCAGTAGTATGGGGGGCACAGGGGGCTACGAGCAGTACTTC. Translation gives CASSMGGTGGYEQYF.

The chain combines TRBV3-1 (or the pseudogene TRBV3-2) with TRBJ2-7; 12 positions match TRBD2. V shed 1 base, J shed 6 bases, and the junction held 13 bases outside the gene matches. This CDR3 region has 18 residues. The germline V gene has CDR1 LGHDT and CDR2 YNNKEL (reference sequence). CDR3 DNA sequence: TGTGCCAGCAGCCAAGTCGGGGCTGCTGGACTAGCGGGAACCGAGCAGTACTTC. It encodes CASSQVGAAGLAGTEQYF.

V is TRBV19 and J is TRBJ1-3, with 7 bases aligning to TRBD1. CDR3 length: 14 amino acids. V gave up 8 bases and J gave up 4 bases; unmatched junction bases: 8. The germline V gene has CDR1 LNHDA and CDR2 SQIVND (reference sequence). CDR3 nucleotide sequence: TGTGCCAGTCAAGGACAGGTACCCGGAAACACCATATATTTT. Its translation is CASQGQVPGNTIYF.

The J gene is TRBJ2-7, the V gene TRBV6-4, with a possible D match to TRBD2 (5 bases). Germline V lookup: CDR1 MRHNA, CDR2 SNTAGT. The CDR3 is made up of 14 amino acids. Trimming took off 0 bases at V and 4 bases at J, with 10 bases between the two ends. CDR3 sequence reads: CASSDSERAYEQYF. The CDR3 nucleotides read TGTGCCAGCAGTGACTCGGAGAGGGCATACGAGCAGTACTTC.

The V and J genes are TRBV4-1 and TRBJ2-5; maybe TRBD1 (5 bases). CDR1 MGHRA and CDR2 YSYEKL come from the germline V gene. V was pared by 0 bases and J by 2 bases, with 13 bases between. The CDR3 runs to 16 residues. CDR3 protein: CASSQEFRAGQETQYF. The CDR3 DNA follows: TGCGCCAGCAGCCAAGAGTTTCGGGCAGGGCAAGAGACCCAGTACTTC.

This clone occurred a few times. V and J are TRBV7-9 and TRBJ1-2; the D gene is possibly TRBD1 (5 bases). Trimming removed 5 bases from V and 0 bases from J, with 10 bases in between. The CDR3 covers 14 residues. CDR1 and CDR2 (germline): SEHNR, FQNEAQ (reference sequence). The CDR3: CASSPQGTNYGYTF. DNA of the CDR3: TGTGCCAGCAGCCCCCAGGGAACTAACTATGGCTACACCTTC.

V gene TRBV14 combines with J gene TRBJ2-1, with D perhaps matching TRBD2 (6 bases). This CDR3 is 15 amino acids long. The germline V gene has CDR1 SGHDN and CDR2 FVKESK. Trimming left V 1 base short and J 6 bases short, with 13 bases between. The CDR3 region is CASSQAGAGFNEQFF. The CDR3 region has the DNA TGTGCCAGCAGCCAAGCCGGGGCGGGGTTCAATGAGCAGTTCTTC.